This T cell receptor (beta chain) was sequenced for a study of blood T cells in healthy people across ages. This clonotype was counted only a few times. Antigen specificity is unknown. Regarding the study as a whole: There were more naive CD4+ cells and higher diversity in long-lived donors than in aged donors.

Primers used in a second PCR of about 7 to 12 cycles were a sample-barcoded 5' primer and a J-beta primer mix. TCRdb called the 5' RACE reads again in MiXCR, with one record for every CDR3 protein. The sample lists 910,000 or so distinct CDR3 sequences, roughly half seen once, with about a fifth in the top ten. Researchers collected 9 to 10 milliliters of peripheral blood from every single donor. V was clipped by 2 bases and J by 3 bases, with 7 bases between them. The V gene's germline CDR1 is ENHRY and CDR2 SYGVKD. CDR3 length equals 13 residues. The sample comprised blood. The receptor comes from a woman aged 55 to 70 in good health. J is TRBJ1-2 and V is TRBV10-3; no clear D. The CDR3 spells CAISEAGDYGYTF. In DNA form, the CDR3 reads TGTGCCATCAGTGAGGCCGGGGACTATGGCTACACCTTC.